The clone carrying this T cell receptor beta chain came up many times. The sample originates from a study of early T cells in non-severe SARS-CoV-2 infection. The V and J ends lost 1 base and 8 bases, in that order; junction bases with no gene match: 17. CDR3 length: 17 amino acids. Germline CDR1 and CDR2: SGHRS and YFSETQ. TCRdb called the 5' RACE reads again in MiXCR, with one record for every CDR3 protein. The table shows about 27,000 distinct CDR3 sequences, with 2.9% occurring only once. The TCR originated in an adult who was a healthcare worker with PCR-confirmed SARS-CoV-2 infection or an uninfected control (not recorded which). Sequencing was carried out using whole blood. V and J are TRBV5-1 and TRBJ1-1; TRBD1 matches 7 bases. CDR3 residues: CASSLTGQDRTSTEAFF. In DNA form, the CDR3 reads TGCGCCAGCAGCTTGACCGGACAGGATCGAACATCAACCGAAGCTTTCTTT.